The 15 T cell receptor beta chains below were found in one sample sequenced in a study of radiotherapy plus CTLA-4 blockade in lung cancer. Only in-frame clones appear in the TCRdb table, and some are missing; sequencing was by immunoSEQ multiplex PCR. The sample records around 18,000 clones, more than 75% being singletons. The input for sequencing was peripheral blood, taken from a patient treated with radiotherapy plus ipilimumab. These receptors originate from a human donor with non-small cell lung cancer whose response to radiotherapy plus ipilimumab could not be evaluated.

V gene TRBV5-4 combines with J gene TRBJ2-1; 10 nucleotides align to TRBD2. Germline lookup yields CDR1 SGHNT and CDR2 YYREEE (reference sequence). The CDR3 consists of 17 residues. The V gene end was trimmed by 0 bases and the J gene end by 6 bases; junction bases not matched to a gene: 9. The CDR3 region is CASSLASGRAEGNEQFF. The CDR3 DNA is TGTGCCAGCAGCTTGGCCAGCGGGAGGGCAGAAGGCAATGAGCAGTTCTTC.

J is TRBJ2-2 and V is TRBV5-5; 8 nucleotides line up with TRBD1. V trimming: 5 bases; J trimming: 6 bases; junction bases outside the gene matches: 3. This CDR3 spans 13 amino acids. Germline CDR1 is SGHKS and CDR2 is YYEKEE (reference sequence). CDR3 protein: CASRSQGAGELFF. Here the CDR3 DNA reads TGTGCCAGCAGATCACAGGGGGCCGGGGAGCTGTTTTTT.

The chain couples TRBV6-5 to TRBJ2-1; 8 bases are a match to TRBD1. The trim removed 5 bases at V and 3 bases at J, leaving 6 bases unmatched. The CDR3 covers 15 residues. The germline CDR1 and CDR2 sequences are MNHEY and SVGAGI. Written as DNA, the CDR3 is TGTGCCAGCAGTAATCCGGGACAGGTCTACAATGAGCAGTTCTTC. It is translated as CASSNPGQVYNEQFF.

V is TRBV19 and J is TRBJ2-1; D gene uncertain. The germline CDR1 and CDR2 sequences are LNHDA and SQIVND (reference sequence). The CDR3 has 18 amino acids. Deletions cut 7 bases from V and 9 bases from J, with 31 bases between. The CDR3 spells CASTSSTLRGRVGGEQFF. The CDR3 DNA is TGTGCCAGTACCTCTTCGACTCTGCGAGGCCGGGTTGGCGGTGAGCAGTTCTTC.

The V call is TRBV28, the J call TRBJ1-5; 8 bases line up with TRBD1. The CDR3 contains 15 residues. J lost 8 bases, V lost 8 bases, and 14 bases had no gene match. From germline, CDR1 is MDHEN and CDR2 SYDVKM. The chain's CDR3 is CASQYPGTGEKPQHF. The CDR3 DNA is TGTGCCAGCCAATATCCCGGGACAGGTGAGAAGCCCCAGCATTTT.

The chain uses TRBV5-1 and TRBJ1-4; TRBD1 agrees at 7 bases. The CDR3 contains 15 residues. Looked up from germline, CDR1 is SGHRS and CDR2 is YFSETQ. The V segment lost 3 bases and the J segment 0 bases; nucleotides outside the gene matches: 2. This chain's CDR3 is CASSSQGATNEKLFF. In DNA form, the CDR3 reads TGCGCCAGCAGCTCCCAGGGGGCAACTAATGAAAAACTGTTTTTT.

The chain recombines TRBV14 with TRBJ2-5; 8 bases map to TRBD2. V lost 3 bases to trimming and J lost 3 bases; unmatched junction nucleotides: 9. Germline V gene sequence: CDR1 SGHDN, CDR2 FVKESK. CDR3 length equals 16 residues. CDR3 bases: TGTGCCAGCAGCCATACGTCCATTAGCGGGAAAGAGACCCAGTACTTC. Encoded protein: CASSHTSISGKETQYF. Full variable domain (remainder filled in from reference TRBV14 and TRBJ2-5): EAGVTQFPSHSVIEKGQTVTLRCDPISGHDNLYWYRRVMGKEIKFLLHFVKESKQDESGMPNNRFLAERTGGTYSTLKVQPAELEDSGVYFCASSHTSISGKETQYFGPGTRLLVL.

This rearrangement joins TRBV16 to TRBJ2-7; TRBD1 matches 7 bases. V dropped 3 bases and J dropped 2; count of bases not matched to a gene: 4. There are 14 residues in the CDR3. In germline, CDR1 is KGHSY, CDR2 FQNENV. CDR3 sequence (DNA): TGTGCCAGCAGCCAGTTGGGACAGCCCTACGAGCAGTACTTC. Its protein product is CASSQLGQPYEQYF.

V and J are TRBV18 and TRBJ2-1; 8 positions match TRBD2. CDR1 is KGHSH, CDR2 LQKENI, per germline. CDR3 length: 12 amino acids. The ends lost 2 bases at V and 9 bases at J; junction bases unmatched: 0. The CDR3 region has the DNA TGTGCCAGCTCACCAACTAGCGGTGAGCAGTTCTTC. This codes for CASSPTSGEQFF.

This chain links TRBV28 with TRBJ2-5, with 9 nucleotides matching TRBD1. Gene TRBJ2-7 matches the end of the DNA better, so the J call may be wrong. CDR3 length: 15 residues. Germline CDR1 and CDR2: MDHEN and SYDVKM. The CDR3 loop is CASRFGTGSFYEQYF. The CDR3 nucleotides read TGTGCCAGCAGGTTCGGGACAGGGTCCTTCTACGAGCAGTACTTC.

The chain has TRBV5-5 and TRBJ1-2; D remains unclear. The CDR3 spans 14 residues. With 3 bases removed from V and 1 base from J, the gap between germline ends came to 10 bases. Germline assignment: CDR1 SGHKS and CDR2 YYEKEE (reference sequence). The CDR3 region has the DNA TGTGCCAGCAGCTCGGGAGGGAATAACTATGGCTACACCTTC. This sequence encodes CASSSGGNNYGYTF.

The V gene is TRBV6-6, the J gene TRBJ2-5; a possible D gene is TRBD2 (5 bases). Looked up from germline, CDR1 is MNHNY and CDR2 is SVGAGI (reference sequence). The CDR3 length is 13 residues. The V end lost 8 bases, the J end lost 1 base, and 11 bases lay between the germline ends. The DNA for the CDR3 is TGTGCCAGCGTAGCGAACCTCCAAGAGACCCAGTACTTC. As protein: CASVANLQETQYF.

This clone was seen once. The chain carries TRBV11-2 and TRBJ2-7; 9 positions agree with TRBD1. The CDR3 length is 14 residues. Germline V gene data show CDR1 as SGHAT and CDR2 as FQNNGV. The trim removed 7 bases at V and 1 base at J, leaving 5 bases unmatched. The CDR3 sequence is CASKADRGSYEQYF. In nucleotides, the CDR3 is TGTGCCAGCAAGGCGGACAGGGGATCCTACGAGCAGTACTTC. The whole variable domain, remainder taken from reference TRBV11-2 and TRBJ2-7, is EAGVAQSPRYKIIEKRQSVAFWCNPISGHATLYWYQQILGQGPKLLIQFQNNGVVDDSQLPKDRFSAERLKGVDSTLKIQPAKLEDSAVYLCASKADRGSYEQYFGPGTRLTVT.

This chain joins TRBV4-2 and TRBJ2-1, with D perhaps matching TRBD1 (6 bases). V was trimmed by 4 bases and J by 1 base, leaving 23 bases between them. Germline V gene sequence: CDR1 LGHNA, CDR2 YNFKEQ. This CDR3 spans 19 amino acids. CDR3 region: CASSPLKLTGIGSYNEQFF. CDR3 sequence (DNA): TGTGCCAGCAGCCCCTTAAAACTTACAGGGATTGGTTCCTACAATGAGCAGTTCTTC.

The CDR3 loop is CASSSRAQPSGANVLTF. The CDR3 DNA reads TGTGCCAGCTCTTCCCGTGCACAGCCTTCTGGGGCCAACGTCCTGACTTTC. The chain employs TRBV18 and TRBJ2-6; D gene unclear. The CDR3 loop spans 17 amino acids. The ends were cut back, 6 bases at V and 1 base at J, with 16 bases in the middle. The germline gives CDR1 KGHSH, CDR2 LQKENI.